Listed below are T cell receptor beta chains from one sample, sequenced in a study of cytomegalovirus exposure and HLA in healthy donors. This table comes from immunoSEQ multiplex PCR, and its TCRdb copy is limited to in-frame clones, with some not included. The data hold 200,000 or so clones, with more than 75% observed a single time. The sample was PBMCs. Every receptor here comes from a woman in her 50s in good health and CMV-seropositive. CDR3s include the opening cysteine and the closing phenylalanine or tryptophan. Each record gives: CDR3 protein, CDR3 DNA, J gene, D gene, CDR3 length, clone size, V gene. A D gene is named only where the DNA matches it firmly. The size of a clone is reported for some rows only, either as once, few or many, or as a class for expanded clones.

CDR3aa: CAWTTGSGNTIYF
CDR3nt: TGTGCCTGGACCACAGGGTCGGGAAACACCATATATTTT
j_gene: TRBJ1-3
d_gene: .
len: 13
abundance: .
v_gene: TRBV30

CDR3aa: CAISASDRGNGGANVLTF
CDR3nt: TGTGCCATCAGCGCATCTGACCGGGGGAATGGTGGGGCCAACGTCCTGACTTTC
j_gene: TRBJ2-6
d_gene: .
len: 18
abundance: .
v_gene: TRBV10-3

CDR3aa: CASSYGGPDTQYF
CDR3nt: TGTGCCAGCAGTTACGGGGGCCCAGATACGCAGTATTTT
j_gene: TRBJ2-3
d_gene: .
len: 13
abundance: .
v_gene: TRBV6-5

CDR3aa: CASSTPGTPRYEQYF
CDR3nt: TGTGCCAGCAGTACCCCGGGAACGCCCAGGTACGAGCAGTACTTC
j_gene: TRBJ2-7
d_gene: .
len: 15
abundance: .
v_gene: TRBV6-5

CDR3aa: CASQGDFTDTQYF
CDR3nt: TGTGCCAGCCAGGGGGACTTCACAGATACGCAGTATTTT
j_gene: TRBJ2-3
d_gene: .
len: 13
abundance: .
v_gene: TRBV2

CDR3aa: CASSGRRTGPLGGYTF
CDR3nt: TGTGCCAGCAGTGGGAGAAGGACAGGGCCTTTGGGTGGCTACACCTTC
j_gene: TRBJ1-2
d_gene: TRBD1
len: 16
abundance: .
v_gene: TRBV2

CDR3aa: CASRRTGRGTDTQYF
CDR3nt: TGTGCCAGCAGGCGAACAGGGAGAGGCACAGATACGCAGTATTTT
j_gene: TRBJ2-3
d_gene: .
len: 15
abundance: .
v_gene: TRBV5-4

CDR3aa: CASSQPPWPLCGDTEAFF
CDR3nt: TGCGCCAGCAGTCAGCCCCCCTGGCCCCTTTGCGGAGACACTGAAGCTTTCTTT
j_gene: TRBJ1-1
d_gene: .
len: 18
abundance: .
v_gene: TRBV23-1

CDR3aa: CASSPLTGSTGELFF
CDR3nt: TGTGCCAGCAGCCCCCTCACAGGGTCTACCGGGGAGCTGTTTTTT
j_gene: TRBJ2-2
d_gene: .
len: 15
abundance: .
v_gene: TRBV5-4

CDR3aa: CARSRDRGYWDSNQPQHF
CDR3nt: TGTGCCAGAAGCCGGGACAGGGGCTATTGGGATAGCAATCAGCCCCAGCATTTT
j_gene: TRBJ1-5
d_gene: TRBD1
len: 18
abundance: .
v_gene: TRBV5-6

CDR3aa: CASSADGKSPLHF
CDR3nt: TGTGCCAGCAGCGCGGACGGGAAATCACCCCTCCACTTT
j_gene: TRBJ1-6
d_gene: .
len: 13
abundance: .
v_gene: TRBV9

CDR3aa: CASGESQGSYTF
CDR3nt: TGTGCCAGCGGTGAATCACAGGGAAGCTACACCTTC
j_gene: TRBJ1-2
d_gene: .
len: 12
abundance: .
v_gene: TRBV25-1

CDR3aa: CASSPSSTTYEQYF
CDR3nt: TGTGCCAGCTCACCTTCCTCGACTACCTACGAGCAGTACTTC
j_gene: TRBJ2-7
d_gene: .
len: 14
abundance: .
v_gene: TRBV18

CDR3aa: CASSIGILAGGLGTDTQYF
CDR3nt: TGTGCCAGCAGCATCGGGATTCTAGCGGGGGGGTTGGGCACAGATACGCAGTATTTT
j_gene: TRBJ2-3
d_gene: TRBD2
len: 19
abundance: .
v_gene: TRBV7-9

CDR3aa: CAISPGQGTDTQYF
CDR3nt: TGTGCCATCAGCCCGGGACAGGGCACAGATACGCAGTATTTT
j_gene: TRBJ2-3
d_gene: TRBD1
len: 14
abundance: .
v_gene: TRBV10-3

CDR3aa: CASRQGAGQSYEQYF
CDR3nt: TGCGCCAGCAGGCAAGGGGCCGGACAGTCCTACGAGCAGTACTTC
j_gene: TRBJ2-7
d_gene: .
len: 15
abundance: .
v_gene: TRBV10-2

CDR3aa: CASSPLDRGNEKLFF
CDR3nt: TGCGCCAGCAGCCCACTGGACAGGGGGAATGAAAAACTGTTTTTT
j_gene: TRBJ1-4
d_gene: TRBD1
len: 15
abundance: few
v_gene: TRBV4-1

CDR3aa: CASSPRSSVGHRAYEQYF
CDR3nt: TGTGCCAGCAGCCCGAGGTCTAGCGTAGGTCATCGGGCCTACGAGCAGTACTTC
j_gene: TRBJ2-7
d_gene: .
len: 18
abundance: .
v_gene: TRBV7-8

CDR3aa: CASSLWSGGINEQFF
CDR3nt: TGTGCCAGCAGCTTGTGGTCTGGCGGAATTAATGAGCAGTTCTTC
j_gene: TRBJ2-1
d_gene: .
len: 15
abundance: .
v_gene: TRBV5-4

CDR3aa: CASSFGGGNNEQFF
CDR3nt: TGTGCCAGCAGCTTCGGCGGGGGGAACAATGAGCAGTTCTTC
j_gene: TRBJ2-1
d_gene: TRBD2
len: 14
abundance: .
v_gene: TRBV7-2

CDR3aa: CASSITQGTDQPQHF
CDR3nt: TGCGCCAGCAGCATTACTCAGGGGACAGATCAGCCCCAGCATTTT
j_gene: TRBJ1-5
d_gene: TRBD1
len: 15
abundance: few
v_gene: TRBV4-1

CDR3aa: CASSERDRPNQPQHF
CDR3nt: TGTGCCAGCAGCGAAAGGGACAGACCAAATCAGCCCCAGCATTTT
j_gene: TRBJ1-5
d_gene: TRBD1
len: 15
abundance: .
v_gene: TRBV9

CDR3aa: CASSQATGGFQPQHF
CDR3nt: TGTGCCAGCAGCCAAGCCACAGGGGGCTTTCAGCCCCAGCATTTT
j_gene: TRBJ1-5
d_gene: TRBD1
len: 15
abundance: .
v_gene: TRBV4-2

CDR3aa: CASRTGGSNEKLFF
CDR3nt: TGTGCCAGCAGGACAGGGGGCTCTAATGAAAAACTGTTTTTT
j_gene: TRBJ1-4
d_gene: TRBD1
len: 14
abundance: .
v_gene: TRBV2

CDR3aa: CASNIITGTLSSGANVLTF
CDR3nt: TGTGCCAGCAACATCATAACCGGGACACTCAGCTCTGGGGCCAACGTCCTGACTTTC
j_gene: TRBJ2-6
d_gene: .
len: 19
abundance: .
v_gene: TRBV14

CDR3aa: CASSQDHGGYGYTF
CDR3nt: TGCGCCAGCAGCCAAGATCATGGAGGGTATGGCTACACCTTC
j_gene: TRBJ1-2
d_gene: .
len: 14
abundance: .
v_gene: TRBV4-3

CDR3aa: CASLDRASGNYGYTF
CDR3nt: TGTGCCAGCTTAGACAGGGCCTCGGGAAACTATGGCTACACCTTC
j_gene: TRBJ1-2
d_gene: TRBD1
len: 15
abundance: .
v_gene: TRBV2

CDR3aa: CASKGTGVGETQYF
CDR3nt: TGTGCCAGCAAAGGGACAGGGGTCGGGGAGACCCAGTACTTC
j_gene: TRBJ2-5
d_gene: TRBD1
len: 14
abundance: .
v_gene: TRBV2

CDR3aa: CASSSPTGRITEAFF
CDR3nt: TGTGCCAGCAGCTCTCCGACAGGGAGAATCACTGAAGCTTTCTTT
j_gene: TRBJ1-1
d_gene: TRBD1
len: 15
abundance: .
v_gene: TRBV2

CDR3aa: CASSLGGERGAGNEQFF
CDR3nt: TGTGCCAGCAGCTTGGGGGGTGAGCGGGGGGCGGGGAATGAGCAGTTCTTC
j_gene: TRBJ2-1
d_gene: TRBD2
len: 17
abundance: .
v_gene: TRBV5-4

CDR3aa: CASSFFGLPVNNYGYTF
CDR3nt: TGTGCCAGCAGCTTCTTTGGACTTCCAGTCAACAACTATGGCTACACCTTC
j_gene: TRBJ1-2
d_gene: .
len: 17
abundance: .
v_gene: TRBV7-2

CDR3aa: CASSSTGSSYNEQFF
CDR3nt: TGCGCCAGCAGCTCGACTGGGAGCTCCTACAATGAGCAGTTCTTC
j_gene: TRBJ2-1
d_gene: .
len: 15
abundance: .
v_gene: TRBV5-1

CDR3aa: CATLTSGGPAKNIQYF
CDR3nt: TGTGCCACCTTGACTAGCGGGGGGCCAGCCAAAAACATTCAGTACTTC
j_gene: TRBJ2-4
d_gene: TRBD2
len: 16
abundance: once
v_gene: TRBV6-4

CDR3aa: CASSIGTAGANVLTF
CDR3nt: TGTGCCAGTAGTATTGGGACAGCTGGGGCCAACGTCCTGACTTTC
j_gene: TRBJ2-6
d_gene: TRBD1
len: 15
abundance: .
v_gene: TRBV19

CDR3aa: CASSASPADEQYF
CDR3nt: TGTGCCAGCAGCGCTAGTCCCGCCGACGAGCAGTACTTC
j_gene: TRBJ2-7
d_gene: .
len: 13
abundance: .
v_gene: TRBV7-6

CDR3aa: CASSQGMGGRYGYTF
CDR3nt: TGCGCCAGCAGCCAAGGAATGGGTGGGCGCTATGGCTACACCTTC
j_gene: TRBJ1-2
d_gene: .
len: 15
abundance: .
v_gene: TRBV4-3

CDR3aa: CASSPPQSLNTIYF
CDR3nt: TGTGCCAGCAGCCCACCCCAGTCTCTAAACACCATATATTTT
j_gene: TRBJ1-3
d_gene: .
len: 14
abundance: .
v_gene: TRBV7-9